The present entry profiles one T cell receptor (beta chain) with its context. The source of the sample is a study of T-cell reconstitution after alpha-beta-depleted transplantation in children. A TCRbeta library incorporating unique molecular identifiers was prepared. TCRdb ran MiXCR on the PCR reads and lists one entry per CDR3 protein. The data show about 370,000 distinct CDR3 sequences, around 21% seen once. The CDR3 extends over 13 amino acids. Germline V CDR1 and CDR2: DFQATT, SNEGSKA (reference sequence). V was pared by 3 bases and J by 6 bases, with 11 bases between. Specimen: PBMCs from the stem cell graft donor, collected from the stem cell graft. The chain employs TRBV20-1 and TRBJ2-2; no reliable D call. The source is a human donor who donated a stem cell graft to a child with acute myeloid leukemia. For the CDR3, the DNA is TGCAGTGCTAGGGCCCGCGACCCCGGGGAGCTGTTTTTT. Encoded protein: CSARARDPGELFF.